The 11 T cell receptor beta chains below all came from one sample that was sequenced in a study of T cell responses to AZD1222 COVID-19 vaccine. Profiling relied on immunoSEQ multiplex PCR, and the TCRdb table lists in-frame clones only, not all of them. This table has roughly 150,000 clones, approximately 92% appearing once. The sample consisted of peripheral blood, taken on day 0 of AZD1222 vaccination. These receptors came from an adult in good health.

The chain couples TRBV7-9 to TRBJ2-2; 10 bases fit TRBD1. Germline V lookup: CDR1 SEHNR, CDR2 FQNEAQ (reference sequence). The CDR3 spans 14 residues. Germline trimming cut 3 bases from V and 8 bases from J; bases unmatched to any gene: 3. The CDR3 loop reads CASSLGQGTGELFF. CDR3 in DNA: TGTGCCAGCAGCTTGGGACAGGGGACGGGGGAGCTGTTTTTT.

The chain is built from TRBV11-2 and TRBJ1-1; D gene uncertain. V gave up 7 bases and J gave up 6 bases, with 18 bases separating them. Germline values: CDR1 SGHAT, CDR2 FQNNGV. This CDR3 has 14 residues. The CDR3 DNA sequence: TGTGCCAGCACCACATCGTGGGCTTGGCCTGAAGCTTTCTTT. Amino acids: CASTTSWAWPEAFF.

The V gene is TRBV4-3, the J gene TRBJ2-5; D might be TRBD2 (5 bases). The CDR3 is 14 residues long. CDR1 and CDR2 (germline): LGHNA, YSLEER. With 1 base removed from V and 5 bases from J, the gap between germline ends came to 11 bases. The CDR3 bases are TGCGCCAGCAGCCAAGCGGGCGGGTGGGAGACCCAGTACTTC. Encoded protein: CASSQAGGWETQYF.

This clone was recorded only once. The chain couples TRBV6-5 to TRBJ1-6; TRBD1 might be the D (5 bases). The germline CDR1 and CDR2 sequences are MNHEY and SVGAGI. The CDR3 is made up of 14 amino acids. Deletions cut 6 bases from V and 7 bases from J, with 13 bases between. The CDR3: CASSSGSPNSPLHF. The CDR3 region has the DNA TGTGCCAGCAGCTCAGGGAGCCCAAATTCACCCCTCCACTTT.

The V and J genes are TRBV20-1 and TRBJ1-5; a weak D match, TRBD1 (5 bases). Deletions cut 6 bases from V and 1 base from J, with 16 bases between. Per the germline V gene, CDR1 is DFQATT and CDR2 is SNEGSKA (reference sequence). The CDR3 is 15 amino acids. The DNA of the CDR3 is TGCAGTGCCAGTAACAGGTTTTCGAGCAATCAGCCCCAGCATTTT. Protein product: CSASNRFSSNQPQHF.

The chain recombines TRBV7-8 with TRBJ1-2; 9 bases are a match to TRBD1. This CDR3 is built from 18 residues. Trimming removed 4 bases from V and 1 base from J; junction bases left unmatched: 13. CDR1 and CDR2 from the germline V gene are SGHVS and FQNEAQ. CDR3 loop: CASSSVQGALISNYGYTF. Here the CDR3 DNA reads TGTGCCAGCAGCTCGGTACAGGGGGCGCTGATTAGTAACTATGGCTACACCTTC.

The chain employs TRBV18 and TRBJ1-2; tentatively, D is TRBD1 (5 bases). CDR1 and CDR2 (germline): KGHSH, LQKENI. Trimming cost V 2 bases and J 4 bases, with 14 bases left between them. The CDR3 length is 15 residues. The chain's CDR3 is CASSPDSGRGYGYTF. DNA for the CDR3: TGTGCCAGCTCACCAGATTCAGGGCGTGGCTATGGCTACACCTTC.

The chain couples TRBV5-1 to TRBJ2-2; 8 nucleotides align to TRBD2. Germline lookup yields CDR1 SGHRS and CDR2 YFSETQ. The CDR3 covers 15 residues. After removal of 5 bases from V and 4 bases from J, the junction contained 7 bases not matched to a gene. As DNA, the CDR3 is TGCGCCAGCAGGAATAGCGGGGCTCTCACCGGGGAGCTGTTTTTT. This encodes CASRNSGALTGELFF.

The chain has TRBV6-5 and TRBJ1-2, with D possibly TRBD1 on 5 matching bases. Germline values: CDR1 MNHEY, CDR2 SVGAGI. Trimming cost V 3 bases and J 3 bases, with 14 bases left between them. The CDR3 has 15 residues. The DNA of the CDR3 is TGTGCCAGCAGTTATAGGCAGGGTAGTTACTATGGCTACACCTTC. Translated, it gives CASSYRQGSYYGYTF.

The chain is built from TRBV6-5 and TRBJ1-2; 8 positions agree with TRBD1. CDR3 length: 12 residues. Trimming removed 6 bases from V and 8 bases from J; junction bases left unmatched: 5. Germline V gene data show CDR1 as MNHEY and CDR2 as SVGAGI. In DNA, the CDR3 is TGTGCCAGCAGCGGCCGGACAGGGGGCTACACCTTC. Translating it yields CASSGRTGGYTF.

This clone appeared a single time. The chain uses TRBV15 and TRBJ1-4; the D is unclear. Trimming removed 1 base at V and 4 bases at J, with 7 bases between. The CDR3 has 14 residues. Germline loops: CDR1 LNHNV, CDR2 YYDKDF (reference sequence). In nucleotides, the CDR3 is TGTGCCACCAGCAGAGGTGGAGTTAATGAAAAACTGTTTTTT. As protein: CATSRGGVNEKLFF. Filled out from reference TRBV15 and TRBJ1-4, the complete variable domain reads DAMVIQNPRYQVTQFGKPVTLSCSQTLNHNVMYWYQQKSSQAPKLLFHYYDKDFNNEADTPDNFQSRRPNTSFCFLDIRSPGLGDTAMYLCATSRGGVNEKLFFGSGTQLSVL.